Shown below are 7 T cell receptor beta chains from a single sample sequenced in a study of beta chain features in type 1 diabetes. TCRB transcripts that were expressed got sequenced, as all of the isolated RNA had been reverse transcribed. The assay was immunoSEQ multiplex PCR, and TCRdb's table has in-frame clones only and misses some. The sample lists about 130,000 clones; around 8.7% were seen once. The sequencing input was central memory CD4+ T cells from blood. The receptors stem from a man aged 18 to 29 in good health.

The chain employs TRBV5-4 and TRBJ2-3, with D perhaps matching TRBD1 (5 bases). V was trimmed by 1 base and J by 1 base, leaving 7 bases between them. The CDR3 consists of 14 residues. The germline CDR1 and CDR2 sequences are SGHNT and YYREEE (reference sequence). In DNA form, the CDR3 reads TGTGCCAGCAGCTTGCTGACAGGCACAGATACGCAGTATTTT. Translating it yields CASSLLTGTDTQYF.

In this sample, this clone turned up a few times. The V call is TRBV19, the J call TRBJ2-5, with TRBD2 identical over 12 bases. Germline V gene lookup returns CDR1 LNHDA and CDR2 SQIVND (reference sequence). This CDR3 spans 16 amino acids. After removal of 7 bases from V and 5 bases from J, the junction contained 11 bases not matched to a gene. The CDR3 region is CASTPLAGGRRETQYF. The DNA for the CDR3 is TGTGCCAGTACCCCACTAGCGGGGGGCCGGCGGGAGACCCAGTACTTC.

The chain recombines TRBV5-5 with TRBJ2-1, with D maybe TRBD1 (6 bases). Germline CDR1 and CDR2: SGHKS and YYEKEE (reference sequence). V shed 4 bases and J shed 0 bases, with 11 bases lying between them. This CDR3 region has 15 residues. The CDR3 reads CASSRDTSSYNEQFF. CDR3 in DNA: TGTGCCAGCAGCCGGGACACCAGCTCCTACAATGAGCAGTTCTTC.

The chain joins TRBV30 to TRBJ1-5; 7 positions agree with TRBD1. The ends lost 5 bases at V and 2 bases at J; junction bases unmatched: 0. The V gene's germline CDR1 is GTSNPN and CDR2 SVGIG (reference sequence). This CDR3 has 12 amino acids. CDR3 sequence: CAWGQGNQPQHF. The CDR3 DNA reads TGTGCCTGGGGACAGGGCAATCAGCCCCAGCATTTT.

The V and J genes are TRBV6-1 and TRBJ2-6, with unresolved D. V was shortened by 8 bases and J by 4 bases, with 9 bases between the two germline ends. The CDR3 runs 13 residues. Germline lookup yields CDR1 MNHNS and CDR2 SASEGT. The CDR3: CASVQAGANVLTF. The CDR3 DNA sequence: TGTGCCAGCGTCCAGGCCGGGGCCAACGTCCTGACTTTC.

This clone was detected only a few times. J is TRBJ2-5 and V is TRBV5-1; D call uncertain. Matching the DNA end better, TRBJ2-7 makes the J call doubtful. CDR1 is SGHRS, CDR2 YFSETQ, per germline. This CDR3 has 15 residues. CDR3 region: CASSLAGEDSYEQYF. The CDR3, as DNA: TGCGCCAGCAGCTTGGCTGGAGAGGACTCCTACGAGCAGTACTTC.

The V and J genes are TRBV7-7 and TRBJ2-7; 8 bases map to TRBD1. Germline V CDR1 and CDR2: SSHAT, FNYEAQ (reference sequence). V trimming: 5 bases; J trimming: 2 bases; junction bases outside the gene matches: 8. The CDR3 extends over 15 amino acids. The CDR3 nucleotides are TGTGCCAGCAGCCTTGGACAGGGAGTAACCTACGAGCAGTACTTC. Amino acid sequence: CASSLGQGVTYEQYF.